Listed below are T cell receptor beta chains from one sample, sequenced in a study of cytomegalovirus exposure and HLA in healthy donors. The protocol was immunoSEQ multiplex PCR, while the TCRdb copy is restricted to in-frame clones and leaves out a portion. In the table there are around 110,000 clones, approximately 80% of which are singletons. Sequences were obtained from PBMCs. The receptors come from a man aged 30 to 39 in good health and CMV-seropositive. Each CDR3 is given with its conserved first and last residue. Each record gives: clone size, CDR3 length, V gene, D gene, J gene, CDR3 protein, CDR3 DNA. The D gene is left open where the match is weak. Size values are once, few and many counts, or a class for expanded clones, and some rows have none.

few,13,TRBV5-4,TRBD1,TRBJ2-7,CASSPGTGPSSYF,TGTGCCAGCAGCCCGGGGACAGGCCCCAGCAGTTACTTC
NA,11,TRBV7-9,NA,TRBJ1-1,CSSSDRSEAFF,TGTTCCAGCAGCGACAGGAGTGAAGCTTTCTTT
NA,13,TRBV11-2,NA,TRBJ2-2,CASSYSNTGELFF,TGTGCCAGCAGCTACTCGAACACCGGGGAGCTGTTTTTT
NA,15,TRBV5-1,NA,TRBJ2-3,CASSRHLYSTDTQYF,TGCGCCAGCAGTCGTCACCTATACAGCACAGATACGCAGTATTTT
once,15,TRBV7-9,NA,TRBJ2-3,CASSLGEISTDTQYF,TGTGCCAGCAGCTTGGGAGAAATTAGCACAGATACGCAGTATTTT
NA,15,TRBV2,TRBD1,TRBJ1-5,CASSEDRGGNQPQHF,TGTGCCAGCAGTGAGGACAGGGGCGGCAATCAGCCCCAGCATTTT
NA,15,TRBV7-2,NA,TRBJ2-7,CASKPVGGPTYEQYF,TGTGCCAGCAAACCTGTCGGGGGTCCTACCTACGAGCAGTACTTC
NA,15,TRBV19,NA,TRBJ1-1,CASRLPGHVNTEAFF,TGTGCCAGTAGGCTACCCGGACACGTGAACACTGAAGCTTTCTTT
NA,14,TRBV7-3,NA,TRBJ2-7,CASSLTPSLYEQYF,TGTGCCAGCAGCTTAACTCCCTCTTTATACGAGCAGTACTTC
NA,14,TRBV5-1,NA,TRBJ2-7,CASSPWTGSYEQYF,TGCGCCAGCAGCCCGTGGACTGGCTCCTACGAGCAGTACTTC
NA,16,TRBV7-2,TRBD2,TRBJ2-1,CASSFVAGGSYNEQFF,TGTGCCAGCAGCTTCGTAGCGGGAGGATCCTACAATGAGCAGTTCTTC
once,15,TRBV19,NA,TRBJ2-1,CASSMTASSYNEQFF,TGTGCCAGTAGTATGACAGCCAGCTCCTACAATGAGCAGTTCTTC
once,13,TRBV19,TRBD1,TRBJ2-1,CASNHHRGNEQFF,TGTGCCAGTAACCACCACAGGGGCAATGAGCAGTTCTTC
once,15,TRBV4-3,TRBD1,TRBJ2-1,CASTPGTGAYNEQFF,TGCGCCAGCACCCCCGGGACAGGGGCGTACAATGAGCAGTTCTTC
NA,17,TRBV4-1,NA,TRBJ2-3,CASSQDWTVVSTDTQYF,TGCGCCAGCAGCCAAGATTGGACTGTCGTTAGCACAGATACGCAGTATTTT
NA,14,TRBV11-1,NA,TRBJ1-1,CASSFTGGTPGAFF,TGTGCCAGCAGCTTCACAGGCGGGACGCCCGGAGCTTTCTTT
NA,16,TRBV5-1,TRBD2,TRBJ2-1,CASSPLAGGPKHEQFF,TGCGCCAGCAGCCCACTAGCGGGGGGGCCAAAGCATGAGCAGTTCTTC
NA,14,TRBV29-1,NA,TRBJ1-2,CSAPGGQGRAGYTF,TGCAGCGCCCCAGGTGGGCAGGGAAGAGCGGGCTACACCTTC
NA,17,TRBV4-3,NA,TRBJ2-1,CASSQVSLAYSYNEQFF,TGCGCCAGCAGCCAAGTGTCGCTAGCGTACTCCTACAATGAGCAGTTCTTC
NA,13,TRBV7-2,NA,TRBJ2-2,CASSRNRAGELFF,TGTGCCAGCAGCCGGAACCGGGCCGGGGAGCTGTTTTTT